This entry is about one TCR beta chain. The data are from a study of blood T cell repertoires in COVID-19. V lost 4 bases, J lost 6 bases, and 14 bases stayed unmatched. This CDR3 has 17 amino acids. Per the germline V gene, CDR1 is SGHKS and CDR2 is YYEKEE (reference sequence). Authors' analysis steps: It was from reference gene primer amplification that nucleated cell counts were estimated. Some clones are missing from TCRdb's copy, which holds only in-frame ones; the method was immunoSEQ multiplex PCR. V, J and clone size reflect that table, while D and trimming were determined from the DNA. The data hold about 400,000 clones, with roughly 90% observed a single time.

The sequencing input was peripheral blood. V usage is TRBV5-5 and J usage is TRBJ1-4; TRBD1 agrees at 8 bases. The sequence was obtained from a man aged 35-49 years with acute or convalescent COVID-19. DNA for the CDR3: TGTGCCAGCAGCCCTTCCGGGGCTACAGGGGGTTATGAAAAACTGTTTTTT. Translating gives CASSPSGATGGYEKLFF.